This T cell receptor beta chain comes out of a study of blood T cells in healthy people across ages. Points from the study as a whole: Comparison with aged donors showed that long-lived donors had more naive CD4+ cells and higher diversity.

This clonotype was seen more than once but under ten times. The target antigen is unknown. At least 6 micrograms of total RNA were extracted per sample. It was with a sample-barcoded 5' primer and a J-beta primer mix that a second PCR of about 6 to 12 cycles was run. One entry per CDR3 protein results from TCRdb running MiXCR on the 5' RACE reads. The sample has around 800,000 distinct CDR3 sequences, about 42% seen once. The V end lost 6 bases, the J end lost 4 bases, and 12 bases lay between the germline ends. The CDR3 is 13 residues long. V is TRBV12-3 or TRBV12-4 and J is TRBJ1-2; D may be TRBD1 (5 bases). Input material: blood. The sequence came from an older man in good health. The CDR3 DNA reads TGTGCCAGCAGCCCAGAGGGGCTCTATGGCTACACCTTC. The encoded protein is CASSPEGLYGYTF.